The rows below give T cell receptor beta chains drawn from one sample of a study of blood T cell repertoires in COVID-19. Sequenced by immunoSEQ multiplex PCR; TCRdb stores in-frame clones only, minus some. The top ten hold 13% to 15% of the sample, which has about 180,000 clones, roughly 82% seen once. Source material: PBMCs or T cells enriched from blood (not recorded which). The receptors come from a man aged 50 or older who had recovered from COVID-19. Each CDR3 is given with its conserved first and last residue. A D gene is named only where the DNA matches it firmly. Expanded clones get a size class; other rows say once, few or many, or leave the size out.

v_call	clone_size	d_call	j_call	cdr3_aa	cdr3_nt
TRBV30	once	TRBD1	TRBJ2-7	CAWSGTGAYEQYF	TGTGCCTGGAGTGGGACAGGAGCTTACGAGCAGTACTTC
TRBV6-2/TRBV6-3	.	TRBD1	TRBJ1-1	CASSLTGGLTEAFF	TGTGCCAGCAGTCTAACAGGGGGCCTCACTGAAGCTTTCTTT
TRBV28	.	.	TRBJ1-1	CASRPGGMNTEAFF	TGTGCCAGCAGACCCGGCGGCATGAACACTGAAGCTTTCTTT
TRBV11-2	.	.	TRBJ1-5	CASSSTLTGEPQHF	TGTGCCAGCAGCTCCACCCTAACGGGGGAGCCCCAGCATTTT
TRBV2	.	TRBD1	TRBJ1-6	CASRGTGGSNNSPLHF	TGTGCCAGCAGGGGGACAGGGGGGTCGAATAATTCACCCCTCCACTTT
TRBV29-1	.	.	TRBJ1-1	CSVGRGMNTEAFF	TGCAGCGTCGGGAGGGGAATGAACACTGAAGCTTTCTTT
TRBV10-3	.	.	TRBJ2-2	CAISEPENTGELFF	TGTGCCATCAGTGAGCCAGAGAACACCGGGGAGCTGTTTTTT
TRBV15	.	.	TRBJ1-1	CATSRGQGQGNTEAFF	TGTGCCACCAGCAGAGGCCAGGGTCAGGGGAACACTGAAGCTTTCTTT
TRBV6-2/TRBV6-3	.	TRBD1	TRBJ1-1	CASSPRQGRTEAFF	TGTGCCAGCAGTCCCCGACAGGGCCGGACTGAAGCTTTCTTT
TRBV5-1	.	TRBD2	TRBJ2-3	CASSSTSGGPLAQYF	TGCGCCAGCAGCTCTACTAGCGGGGGGCCCCTGGCGCAGTATTTT
TRBV2	.	.	TRBJ1-1	CASSDRQTTEAFF	TGTGCCAGCAGTGACAGGCAGACCACCGAAGCTTTCTTT
TRBV12-3/TRBV12-4	.	.	TRBJ1-2	CASSFGRVDGYTF	TGTGCCAGCAGTTTCGGGAGAGTCGATGGCTACACCTTC
TRBV14	.	.	TRBJ2-5	CASSQYRETQYF	TGTGCCAGCAGCCAATATCGAGAGACCCAGTACTTC
TRBV15	once	.	TRBJ2-7	CATSPPPPTFYEQYF	TGTGCCACCAGCCCCCCCCCACCAACTTTCTACGAGCAGTACTTC
TRBV3-1/TRBV3-2	.	.	TRBJ2-7	CASSQARGVPYEQYF	TGTGCCAGCAGCCAAGCAAGAGGTGTACCCTACGAGCAGTACTTC
TRBV4-1	.	TRBD1	TRBJ1-1	CASSQGQGGNTEAFF	TGCGCCAGCAGCCAAGGACAGGGGGGGAACACTGAAGCTTTCTTT
TRBV6-6	.	TRBD1	TRBJ2-3	CASSLLGTGVGTDTQYF	TGTGCCAGCAGTCTCCTGGGGACAGGAGTAGGCACAGATACGCAGTATTTT
TRBV5-5	.	.	TRBJ1-5	CASSLGQNSNQPQHF	TGTGCCAGCAGCTTGGGACAGAATAGCAATCAGCCCCAGCATTTT
TRBV10-1	.	TRBD2	TRBJ2-1	CASSEAPTSDEQFF	TGCGCCAGCAGTGAGGCGCCGACTAGCGACGAGCAGTTCTTC
TRBV5-1	.	TRBD2	TRBJ2-1	CASSHLAGRNNEQFF	TGCGCCAGCAGCCATCTAGCGGGGCGAAACAATGAGCAGTTCTTC
TRBV5-4	once	TRBD2	TRBJ2-5	CASSFSSGGKETQYF	TGTGCCAGCAGCTTTTCAAGCGGGGGAAAAGAGACCCAGTACTTC
TRBV10-3	.	.	TRBJ2-3	CAIRGKSTDTQYF	TGTGCCATCCGGGGGAAGAGCACAGATACGCAGTATTTT
TRBV27	.	.	TRBJ2-1	CASSLGAASSVEQFF	TGTGCCAGCAGTTTAGGGGCGGCGTCTAGCGTTGAGCAGTTCTTC
TRBV19	.	.	TRBJ2-1	CASSRALLNEQFF	TGTGCCAGTAGTAGGGCGCTCCTCAATGAGCAGTTCTTC
TRBV5-1	.	.	TRBJ1-3	CASSLESQAPGNTIYF	TGCGCCAGCAGCTTGGAGTCCCAGGCCCCTGGAAACACCATATATTTT
TRBV2	many	.	TRBJ1-6	CASSDEALYNSPLHF	TGTGCCAGCAGTGACGAGGCCCTGTATAATTCACCCCTCCACTTT
TRBV11-2	once	.	TRBJ1-1	CASSLSRNRAFF	TGTGCCAGCAGCTTGTCGAGGAACCGTGCTTTCTTT
TRBV28	.	.	TRBJ1-2	CASSTPRNFIYGYTF	TGTGCCAGCAGTACCCCGCGAAATTTTATCTATGGCTACACCTTC
TRBV18	.	.	TRBJ2-2	CASSPTGPGELFF	TGTGCCAGCTCACCCACAGGGCCCGGGGAGCTGTTTTTT